The following is a TCR beta chain sequence with its context. Assay: immunoSEQ multiplex PCR; the TCRdb copy retains only in-frame clones and omits some. The sample yields just under 35,000 clones, 70% to 90% seen once. These data belong to a study of blood T cell repertoires in COVID-19. The CDR3 consists of 14 residues. The junction had 3 bases not matched to a gene; V was cut back by 1 base and J by 4 bases. The germline V gene has CDR1 SGHTA and CDR2 FQGNSA. The specimen sequenced was peripheral blood. This sequence originates from a human donor in a cohort sampled during active COVID-19. The rearrangement joins TRBV7-2 to TRBJ2-7; 8 nucleotides line up with TRBD1. CDR3: CASSLGQGWYEQYF. CDR3 DNA: TGTGCCAGCAGCTTAGGACAGGGGTGGTACGAGCAGTACTTC. The whole variable domain, filled in from reference TRBV7-2 and TRBJ2-7, reads GAGVSQSPSNKVTEKGKDVELRCDPISGHTALYWYRQSLGQGLEFLIYFQGNSAPDKSGLPSDRFSAERTGGSVSTLTIQRTQQEDSAVYLCASSLGQGWYEQYFGPGTRLTVT.